The 14 T cell receptor beta chains listed next were all sequenced from one sample in a study of cytomegalovirus exposure and HLA in healthy donors. A multiplex PCR was run with 60 Vbeta primers and 13 Jbeta primers. The data were produced by immunoSEQ multiplex PCR, yet TCRdb's version contains in-frame clones alone and is incomplete. The profile covers around 140,000 clones, with more than 75% appearing a single time and about 2.5% taken by the ten largest. The sequenced sample was PBMCs. Every receptor here comes from a man between 50 and 59 years old in good health and CMV-seronegative.

The chain combines TRBV2 with TRBJ2-1, with D uncertain. Trimming pared 1 base from V and 7 bases from J, leaving 5 bases between. In germline, CDR1 is SNHLY, CDR2 FYNNEI. The CDR3 has 12 residues. The CDR3 DNA follows: TGTGCCAGCAGTGAAGTCGGGAATGAGCAGTTCTTC. This translates into CASSEVGNEQFF. The variable domain in full, with the rest retrieved from reference TRBV2 and TRBJ2-1, is EPEVTQTPSHQVTQMGQEVILRCVPISNHLYFYWYRQILGQKVEFLVSFYNNEISEKSEIFDDQFSVERPDGSNFTLKIRSTKLEDSAMYFCASSEVGNEQFFGPGTRLTVL.

In its sample, this clone was seen a few times. The J gene is TRBJ2-4, the V gene TRBV5-8; D is uncertain. There are 12 residues in the CDR3. The V end lost 6 bases, the J end lost 4 bases, and 8 bases lay between the germline ends. CDR1 and CDR2 (germline): SGHTS, YDEGEE. CDR3 bases: TGTGCCAGCACCCTGACAAAAAACATTCAGTACTTC. It specifies CASTLTKNIQYF.

The chain carries TRBV28 and TRBJ2-3; 7 bases align to TRBD2. V lost 1 base, J lost 0 bases, and 7 bases stayed unmatched. The length of the CDR3 is 17 residues. The germline CDR1 and CDR2 sequences are MDHEN and SYDVKM. The CDR3 is CASSLLSTSESTDTQYF. DNA for the CDR3: TGTGCCAGCAGTTTATTGAGTACTAGCGAGAGCACAGATACGCAGTATTTT.

There are a few counts of this clone. The V call is TRBV29-1, the J call TRBJ1-3; D gene ambiguous. The CDR3 runs to 13 residues. V lost 4 bases and J lost 3, with 10 bases in between. CDR1 is SQVTM and CDR2 is ANQGSEA in the germline V gene. CDR3 in DNA: TGCAGCGTTGCTAGTCCCGGTGGAAACACCATATATTTT. The encoded protein is CSVASPGGNTIYF. The full variable domain, rest sourced from reference TRBV29-1 and TRBJ1-3, is SAVISQKPSRDICQRGTSLTIQCQVDSQVTMMFWYRQQPGQSLTLIATANQGSEATYESGFVIDKFPISRPNLTFSTLTVSNMSPEDSSIYLCSVASPGGNTIYFGEGSWLTVV.

V and J are TRBV28 and TRBJ1-5; D gene ambiguous. CDR1 is MDHEN and CDR2 is SYDVKM in the germline V gene. This CDR3 has 13 amino acids. V was clipped by 7 bases and J by 7 bases, with 14 bases between them. In nucleotides, the CDR3 is TGTGCCAGCATCCAGAGATTCGGGCAGCCCCAGCATTTT. Encoded protein: CASIQRFGQPQHF.

J is TRBJ2-2 and V is TRBV5-1, with 10 bases identical to TRBD1. The CDR3 has 16 residues. CDR1 SGHRS and CDR2 YFSETQ come from the germline V gene. J gave up 5 bases and V 4 bases, and 8 bases lay outside the gene matches. CDR3 DNA: TGCGCCAGCAGCCTGTCGGGACAGGGGAATACCGGGGAGCTGTTTTTT. Translation: CASSLSGQGNTGELFF.

The chain combines TRBV27 with TRBJ2-5; 8 bases are a match to TRBD1. J lost 5 bases, V lost 6 bases, and 5 bases had no gene match. Germline loops: CDR1 MNHEY, CDR2 SMNVEV (reference sequence). The CDR3 sequence is 13 residues long. CDR3 sequence reads: CASRQGARETQYF. CDR3 bases: TGTGCCAGCAGGCAGGGGGCGCGGGAGACCCAGTACTTC.

The genes are TRBV9 and TRBJ1-4; TRBD1 matches 10 bases. Germline V gene lookup returns CDR1 SGDLS and CDR2 YYNGEE. V was clipped by 4 bases and J by 7 bases; unmatched bases: 10. The CDR3 extends over 16 amino acids. The CDR3 coding sequence is TGTGCCAGCAGCCCGAATGGACAGGGGGACGGTGAAAAACTGTTTTTT. This sequence encodes CASSPNGQGDGEKLFF.

The chain couples TRBV29-1 to TRBJ2-3, with D possibly being TRBD1 (5 bases). Between the trimmed V and J ends, which lost 4 bases and 4 bases, there was a span of 15 bases. This CDR3 comprises 14 residues. CDR1 and CDR2 from the germline V gene are SQVTM and ANQGSEA. DNA of the CDR3: TGCAGCGTTGTCAGGGTAGATGGTCCAGATACGCAGTATTTT. Protein product: CSVVRVDGPDTQYF.

The rearrangement links TRBV9 to TRBJ2-7, with 8 bases lining up with TRBD2. The CDR3 is 15 amino acids. V shed 3 bases, J shed 3 bases, and the junction held 8 bases outside the gene matches. Germline-derived CDR1 and CDR2 are SGDLS and YYNGEE. The CDR3 sequence is CASSGSSGTLYEQYF. CDR3 in DNA: TGTGCCAGCAGCGGGAGTAGCGGGACCCTCTACGAGCAGTACTTC.

The genes are TRBV7-9 and TRBJ1-1; 10 bases align to TRBD1. J lost 9 bases, V lost 5 bases, and 12 bases had no gene match. CDR1 and CDR2 (germline): SEHNR, FQNEAQ (reference sequence). This CDR3 is built from 15 residues. The CDR3 region has the DNA TGTGCCAGCAGCCCCCGCGGCCGGACAGGGGGACAAGCTTTCTTT. Residues: CASSPRGRTGGQAFF.

V is TRBV6-6 and J is TRBJ1-5; the D is unclear. With 1 base removed from V and 4 bases from J, the gap between germline ends came to 8 bases. CDR3 length: 14 amino acids. The germline gives CDR1 MNHNY, CDR2 SVGAGI (reference sequence). For the CDR3, the DNA is TGTGCCAGCAGTTACTTTTCGGGAAATCAGCCCCAGCATTTT. Translated: CASSYFSGNQPQHF.

The rearrangement links TRBV10-2 to TRBJ2-3; D possibly corresponds to TRBD1 (7 bases). The CDR3 is 14 residues long. CDR1 is WSHSY and CDR2 is SAAADI in the germline V gene. The V end lost 7 bases, the J end lost 7 bases, and 18 bases lay between the germline ends. The CDR3 is CASTPGGPRYTQYF. CDR3 sequence (DNA): TGCGCCAGCACCCCAGGGGGGCCCCGGTATACGCAGTATTTT.

V gene TRBV5-1 combines with J gene TRBJ1-1, with 7 bases matching TRBD1. The CDR3 is made up of 14 amino acids. Germline lookup yields CDR1 SGHRS and CDR2 YFSETQ. V shed 6 bases, J shed 0 bases, and the junction held 5 bases outside the gene matches. Here the CDR3 DNA reads TGCGCCAGCACGACAGGGACTGTGAACACTGAAGCTTTCTTT. Its protein product is CASTTGTVNTEAFF.